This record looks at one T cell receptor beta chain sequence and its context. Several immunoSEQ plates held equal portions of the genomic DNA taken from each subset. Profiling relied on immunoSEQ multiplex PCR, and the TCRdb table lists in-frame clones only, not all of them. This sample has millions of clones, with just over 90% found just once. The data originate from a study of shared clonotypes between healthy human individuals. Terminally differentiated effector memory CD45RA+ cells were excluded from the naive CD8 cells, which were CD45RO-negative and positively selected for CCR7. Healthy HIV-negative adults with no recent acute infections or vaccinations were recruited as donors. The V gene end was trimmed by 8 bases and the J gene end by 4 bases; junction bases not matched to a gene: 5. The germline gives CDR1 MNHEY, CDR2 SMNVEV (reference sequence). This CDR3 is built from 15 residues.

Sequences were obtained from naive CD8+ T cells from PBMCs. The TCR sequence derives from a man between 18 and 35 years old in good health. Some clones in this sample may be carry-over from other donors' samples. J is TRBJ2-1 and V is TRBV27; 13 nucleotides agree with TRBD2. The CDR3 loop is CASGLAGAGYNEQFF. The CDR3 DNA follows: TGTGCCAGCGGACTAGCGGGAGCGGGTTACAATGAGCAGTTCTTC.